A selection of T cell receptor beta chains follows, all from one sample in a study of cytomegalovirus exposure and HLA in healthy donors. Repertoires were generated with immunoSEQ multiplex PCR, while TCRdb's copy carries only in-frame clones and drops some. The repertoire consists of some 150,000 clones, with around nine tenths occurring once and the leading ten covering around 3.4%. Sample: PBMCs. These receptors came from a woman aged 18-29 years in good health and CMV-seropositive. Each CDR3 is given with its conserved first and last residue. The D gene is left open where the match is weak. The size field is filled for only some rows; it gives once, few, many or a size class.

j_call	clone_size	d_call	v_call	cdr3_aa	cdr3_nt
TRBJ2-1	few	.	TRBV6-6	CASSYGGYNEQFF	TGTGCCAGCAGTTACGGCGGGTACAATGAGCAGTTCTTC
TRBJ1-5	.	TRBD1	TRBV18	CASSPTGGDQPQHF	TGTGCCAGCTCACCAACAGGGGGTGATCAGCCCCAGCATTTT
TRBJ2-3	once	.	TRBV6-1	CASSGERTDTQYF	TGTGCCAGCAGTGGCGAGAGGACAGATACGCAGTATTTT
TRBJ2-5	.	TRBD1	TRBV25-1	CASSDHGRGETQYF	TGTGCCAGCAGTGACCACGGCAGGGGGGAGACCCAGTACTTC
TRBJ1-1	.	.	TRBV7-9	CASSLERDTEAFF	TGTGCCAGCAGCTTAGAGCGGGACACTGAAGCTTTCTTT
TRBJ1-1	.	.	TRBV6-5	CASTDIARAEAFF	TGTGCCAGCACCGATATTGCGAGGGCTGAAGCTTTCTTT
TRBJ1-2	.	TRBD1	TRBV6-6	CASSTGVSGGYTF	TGTGCCAGCAGCACAGGGGTGAGTGGGGGCTACACCTTC
TRBJ2-7	once	.	TRBV7-3	CASSYPGERMYF	TGTGCCAGCAGCTATCCAGGGGAAAGGATGTACTTC
TRBJ1-2	.	.	TRBV5-1	CASSPRVFDDGYTF	TGCGCCAGCAGCCCCAGGGTTTTTGACGATGGCTACACCTTC
TRBJ2-6	.	.	TRBV11-3	CASSLRYREIPISGANVLTF	TGTGCCAGCAGCTTACGATATCGGGAAATCCCAATCTCTGGGGCCAACGTCCTGACTTTC
TRBJ2-7	.	TRBD2	TRBV5-4	CASSSRGAGGPSREQYF	TGTGCCAGCAGCTCCCGGGGGGCGGGAGGGCCTTCTCGCGAGCAGTACTTC
TRBJ2-2	once	.	TRBV5-6	CASSFPLTGELFF	TGTGCCAGCAGCTTTCCCCTCACCGGGGAGCTGTTTTTT
TRBJ2-2	.	TRBD2	TRBV5-1	CASSSTSASNTGELFF	TGCGCCAGCAGCTCGACTAGCGCATCGAACACCGGGGAGCTGTTTTTT
TRBJ1-4	.	TRBD1	TRBV4-3	CASSPGTANEKLFF	TGCGCCAGCAGCCCGGGGACAGCTAATGAAAAACTGTTTTTT
TRBJ2-1	.	TRBD2	TRBV10-2	CATGGLAGNNEQFF	TGCGCCACCGGTGGACTAGCGGGTAACAATGAGCAGTTCTTC
TRBJ2-7	.	TRBD2	TRBV7-9	CASSLVLGTSESKPHEQYF	TGTGCCAGCAGCTTAGTGCTCGGGACTAGCGAGTCTAAACCCCACGAGCAGTACTTC
TRBJ1-1	.	.	TRBV13	CASSGHGGRVAFF	TGTGCCAGCAGCGGTCACGGGGGGCGCGTGGCTTTCTTT
TRBJ1-1	.	TRBD1	TRBV5-5	CASTVGDSSNTEAFF	TGTGCCAGCACCGTAGGGGACAGTAGTAACACTGAAGCTTTCTTT
TRBJ2-2	.	TRBD2	TRBV11-2	CASSPGLVASPGELFF	TGTGCCAGCAGCCCGGGACTAGTCGCCTCCCCCGGGGAGCTGTTTTTT
TRBJ2-3	.	TRBD2	TRBV7-2	CASSLSQGGRASDTQYF	TGTGCCAGCAGCTTATCCCAGGGCGGGAGGGCATCAGATACGCAGTATTTT
TRBJ1-5	.	.	TRBV6-6	CASSYSPGQPQHF	TGTGCCAGCAGTTACTCGCCGGGTCAGCCCCAGCATTTT
TRBJ2-6	.	.	TRBV2	CASSGSGANVLTF	TGTGCCAGCTCGGGGTCTGGGGCCAACGTCCTGACTTTC
TRBJ1-2	.	.	TRBV2	CASSEGGSYGYTF	TGTGCCAGCAGTGAAGGTGGTAGCTATGGCTACACCTTC
TRBJ1-2	.	.	TRBV28	CASSLTIGGNYGYTF	TGTGCCAGCAGCCTAACTATCGGGGGGAACTATGGCTACACCTTC
TRBJ2-5	.	TRBD2	TRBV5-6	CASSLVRSGKGGLETQYF	TGTGCCAGCAGCTTGGTTCGCTCTGGGAAGGGAGGGTTAGAGACCCAGTACTTC
TRBJ1-2	.	TRBD1	TRBV29-1	CSVAKQGAYGYTF	TGCAGCGTTGCCAAACAGGGGGCTTATGGCTACACCTTC
TRBJ2-7	once	.	TRBV30	CAWDARYPPYEQYF	TGTGCCTGGGATGCCCGCTATCCCCCCTACGAGCAGTACTTC
TRBJ2-6	.	.	TRBV7-2	CASSLDSSGANVLTF	TGTGCCAGCAGCCTGGACAGCTCTGGGGCCAACGTCCTGACTTTC
TRBJ1-2	.	TRBD1	TRBV5-1	CASSRRDSYGYTF	TGCGCCAGCAGCCGCCGGGACAGCTATGGCTACACCTTC
TRBJ2-5	.	.	TRBV2	CASSEAQGQGETQYF	TGTGCCAGCAGTGAAGCGCAGGGGCAGGGGGAGACCCAGTACTTC
TRBJ2-5	.	TRBD2	TRBV2	CASTIAGGGETQYF	TGTGCCAGCACTATAGCGGGAGGCGGAGAGACCCAGTACTTC
TRBJ2-1	.	TRBD2	TRBV25-1	CASSQPGLATARGNEQFF	TGTGCCAGCAGCCAACCGGGACTAGCGACTGCGCGGGGTAATGAGCAGTTCTTC